Detailed here is one T cell receptor beta chain. The antigen is not known. Generated by immunoSEQ multiplex PCR, the TCRdb table keeps only in-frame clones and is missing some. The data contain 75,000 to 100,000 clones, 91% of them singletons. The J segment lost 7 bases and the V segment lost 6 bases, leaving 8 bases of the junction unmatched. From germline, CDR1 is MNHEY and CDR2 SMNVEV (reference sequence). This CDR3 spans 15 amino acids. This sample is part of a study of graft-versus-host responses after intestinal transplantation. Study-wide context: The transplants performed in recipients were multivisceral, liver-intestinal, or isolated intestinal. Recipients were all induced with anti-thymocyte globulin, then given tacrolimus and steroids for 3 to 4 years. Study-wide results and caveats: Detection of GvH clones occurred in recipient marrow, and some had their first appearance in ileum or blood. After transplant, early declines in HvG clones were associated with peak levels of circulating GvH clones.

The material was unstimulated CD4+ T cells sorted from spleen or lymph node cells, obtained before transplant. The genes are TRBV27 and TRBJ2-6; 8 nucleotides align to TRBD1. The clonotype was recovered from a human donor who was the organ donor for an intestinal transplant. Here the CDR3 DNA reads TGTGCCAGCAGGAAGACAGGGGCCGGAGCCAACGTCCTGACTTTC. Translating gives CASRKTGAGANVLTF.